Listed here is a single TCR beta chain. The ends were cut back, 3 bases at V and 4 bases at J, with 15 bases in the middle. Germline CDR1 is DFQATT and CDR2 is SNEGSKA (reference sequence). The length of the CDR3 is 14 residues. TCRdb called the RT-PCR reads again in MiXCR, with one record for every CDR3 protein. The sample includes more than 600,000 distinct CDR3 sequences, 13% to 15% of them seen just once. V is TRBV20-1 and J is TRBJ1-2; D is possibly TRBD1 (6 bases). This receptor was taken from a female donor in good health, serving as a healthy control. Material for sequencing was memory CD4+ T cells from blood. The CDR3 nucleotides are TGCAGTGCTAGTTCCGGGGGCGCGGGCTATGGCTACACCTTC. This translates into CSASSGGAGYGYTF.